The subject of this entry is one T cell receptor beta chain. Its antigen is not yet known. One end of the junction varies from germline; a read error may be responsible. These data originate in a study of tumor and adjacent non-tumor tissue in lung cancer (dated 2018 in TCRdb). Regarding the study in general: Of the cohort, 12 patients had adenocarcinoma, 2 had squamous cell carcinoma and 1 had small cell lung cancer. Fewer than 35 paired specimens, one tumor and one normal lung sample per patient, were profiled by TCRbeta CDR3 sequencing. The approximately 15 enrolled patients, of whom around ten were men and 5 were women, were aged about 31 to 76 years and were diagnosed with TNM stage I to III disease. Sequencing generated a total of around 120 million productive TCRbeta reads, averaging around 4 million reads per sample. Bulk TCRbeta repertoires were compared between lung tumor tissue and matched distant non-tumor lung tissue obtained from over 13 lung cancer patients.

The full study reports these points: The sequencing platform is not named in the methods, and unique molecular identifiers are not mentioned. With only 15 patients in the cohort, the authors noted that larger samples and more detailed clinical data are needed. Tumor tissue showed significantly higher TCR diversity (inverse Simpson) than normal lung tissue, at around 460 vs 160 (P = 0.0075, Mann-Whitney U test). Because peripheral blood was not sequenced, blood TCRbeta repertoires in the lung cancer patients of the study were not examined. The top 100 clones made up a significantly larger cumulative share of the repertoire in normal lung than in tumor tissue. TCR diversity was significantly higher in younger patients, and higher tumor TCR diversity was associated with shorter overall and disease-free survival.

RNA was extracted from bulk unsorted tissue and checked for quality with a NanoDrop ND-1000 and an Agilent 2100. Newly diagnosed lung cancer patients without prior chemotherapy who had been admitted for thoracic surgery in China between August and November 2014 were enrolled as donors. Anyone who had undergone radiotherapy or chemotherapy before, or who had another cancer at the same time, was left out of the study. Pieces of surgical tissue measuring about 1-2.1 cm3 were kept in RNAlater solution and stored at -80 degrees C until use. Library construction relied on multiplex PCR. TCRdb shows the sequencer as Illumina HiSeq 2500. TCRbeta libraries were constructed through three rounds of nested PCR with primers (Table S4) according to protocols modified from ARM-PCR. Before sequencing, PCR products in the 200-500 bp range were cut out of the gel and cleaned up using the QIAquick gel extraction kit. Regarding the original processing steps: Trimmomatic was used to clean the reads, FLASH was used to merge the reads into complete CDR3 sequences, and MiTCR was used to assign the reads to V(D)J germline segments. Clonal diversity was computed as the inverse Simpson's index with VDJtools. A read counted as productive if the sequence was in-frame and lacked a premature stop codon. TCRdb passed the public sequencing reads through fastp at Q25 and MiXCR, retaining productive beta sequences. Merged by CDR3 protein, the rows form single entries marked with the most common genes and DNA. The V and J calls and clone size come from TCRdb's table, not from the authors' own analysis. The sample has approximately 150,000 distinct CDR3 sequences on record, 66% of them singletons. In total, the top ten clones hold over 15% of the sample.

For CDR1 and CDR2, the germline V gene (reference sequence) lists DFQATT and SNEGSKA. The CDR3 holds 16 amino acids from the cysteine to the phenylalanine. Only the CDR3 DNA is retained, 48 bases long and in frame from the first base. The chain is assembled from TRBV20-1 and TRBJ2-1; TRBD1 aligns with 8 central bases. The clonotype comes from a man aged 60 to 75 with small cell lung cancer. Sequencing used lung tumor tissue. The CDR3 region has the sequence CSDIGRGRGLYNEQFF. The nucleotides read TGCAGTGATATAGGCAGAGGCAGGGGGCTCTACAATGAGCAGTTTTTC.